This TCR beta chain was found in a study of a mutant IDH1 vaccine in newly diagnosed glioma. Study in general: The sex distribution of treated patients was roughly 62% male and approximately 40% female, with a mean age of roughly 40 years. Standard pretreatment was either radiotherapy, temozolomide, or, for most, radiochemotherapy with temozolomide.

Trimming took 5 bases from V and 0 from J, leaving 12 bases between them. CDR1 is MNHEY and CDR2 is SVGAGI in the germline V gene. The CDR3 has 15 amino acids. As for time point: baseline, week 1 (first vaccination visit). Treatment noted: pre-vaccination baseline after standard-of-care therapy. New IDH1-mutant, ATRX-lost WHO grade 3 or 4 astrocytomas occurred in donors. The method was immunoSEQ multiplex PCR; TCRdb's version includes in-frame clones alone and lacks a portion of them. The repertoire holds tens of thousands of clones, with 75% to 95% as singletons. The clonotype originates from a man aged 45 to 65 with glioma. This chain uses TRBV6-5 with TRBJ2-3; tentatively, D is TRBD1 (6 bases). This sample comprised PBMCs, obtained from a glioma patient treated with radiotherapy, temozolomide or both. Here the CDR3 DNA reads TGTGCCAGCAGTCCCTTGGGGGCTAGCACAGATACGCAGTATTTT. Amino acid sequence: CASSPLGASTDTQYF.